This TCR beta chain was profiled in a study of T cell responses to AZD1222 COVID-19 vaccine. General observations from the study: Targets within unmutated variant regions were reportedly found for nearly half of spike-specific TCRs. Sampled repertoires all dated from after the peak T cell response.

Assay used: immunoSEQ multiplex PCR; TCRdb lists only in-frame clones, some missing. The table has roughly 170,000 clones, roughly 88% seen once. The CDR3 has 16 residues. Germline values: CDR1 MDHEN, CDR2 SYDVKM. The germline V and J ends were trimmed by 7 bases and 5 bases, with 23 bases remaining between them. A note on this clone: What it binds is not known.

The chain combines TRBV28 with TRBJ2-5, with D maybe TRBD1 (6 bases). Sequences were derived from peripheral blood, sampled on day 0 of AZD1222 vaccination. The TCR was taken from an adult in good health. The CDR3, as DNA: TGTGCCAGCACCTCTGGGCAGGGCTCTAGGGGGGAGACCCAGTACTTC. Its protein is CASTSGQGSRGETQYF.